The present entry profiles one T cell receptor (beta chain) with its context. Its antigen is not known. This entry belongs to a study of long-term antiretroviral therapy in people with HIV. Survey level was the resolution at which the v3.0 immunoSEQ assay ran. TCRdb's copy holds only in-frame clones and misses some; the assay was immunoSEQ multiplex PCR. The table records 20,000 to 25,000 clones, over 85% of them present only once. The CDR3 has 17 residues. Germline V CDR1 and CDR2: SNHLY, FYNNEI. V was trimmed by 3 bases and J by 3 bases, leaving 21 bases between them. Notes on the study in general: The range of CDR3 lengths in HIV repertoires proved narrower than that found in controls. With ART, diversity went up but was still lower than in transplant donor controls.

Sample: unsorted PBMCs, taken 7.6 years after starting antiretroviral therapy. This receptor was taken from a woman between 40 and 50 years old with HIV. The J gene is TRBJ2-7, the V gene TRBV2; tentative D call: TRBD1 (6 bases). The CDR3 DNA sequence: TGTGCCAGCAGTGATTGGTTGGGGACACAACCCTACTACGAGCAGTACTTC. As protein: CASSDWLGTQPYYEQYF.